The T cell receptor beta chain described here comes from a study of blood T cells in healthy people across ages. CDR3 length: 13 residues. V lost 8 bases, J lost 2 bases, and 5 bases stayed unmatched. Germline CDR1 is DFQATT and CDR2 is SNEGSKA (reference sequence). The study, taken as a whole, reports: It was not possible, with unsorted PBMCs, to conclusively compare naive and antigen-experienced cells.

A sample-barcoded 5' primer and a J-beta primer mix were used in a second PCR of roughly 7 to 11 cycles. MiXCR, applied by TCRdb to the 5' RACE reads, yields one record per CDR3 protein. The sample records hundreds of thousands of distinct CDR3 sequences, about a third being singletons. This clonotype came up many times. Its antigen remains unidentified. The sequence came from a woman aged 80 or over in good health. This sequence joins TRBV20-1 and TRBJ1-5; the match to TRBD1 covers 8 bases. Sequencing was performed on blood. In DNA form, the CDR3 reads TGCAGTCCGGACAGGGTCGGCAATCAGCCCCAGCATTTT. Translating it yields CSPDRVGNQPQHF.